The 27 T cell receptor beta chains given below trace back to one sample, sequenced in a study of blood T cell repertoires in COVID-19. The table came from immunoSEQ multiplex PCR; TCRdb's copy has only in-frame clones and leaves some out. The data hold some 270,000 clones, with roughly 90% observed a single time. The sample comprised PBMCs or T cells enriched from blood (not recorded which). Receptor source: a woman aged 55 to 70 who had recovered from COVID-19.

This chain connects TRBV20-1 to TRBJ2-7; maybe TRBD1 (6 bases). Germline V lookup: CDR1 DFQATT, CDR2 SNEGSKA (reference sequence). With 6 bases removed from V and 4 bases from J, the gap between germline ends came to 10 bases. This CDR3 is 11 amino acids long. The CDR3 DNA is TGCAGTGCCCAGAGGGGGTACGAGCAGTACTTC. It translates to CSAQRGYEQYF.

The chain employs TRBV7-3 and TRBJ2-2; perhaps TRBD2 as D (6 bases). Germline values: CDR1 SGHTA, CDR2 FQGTGA. Trimming cost V 5 bases and J 2 bases, with 12 bases left between them. The CDR3 contains 15 residues. CDR3 loop: CASSLGGSNTGELFF. CDR3 DNA sequence: TGTGCCAGCAGCCTGGGGGGATCCAACACCGGGGAGCTGTTTTTT. Complete variable domain (other parts from reference TRBV7-3 and TRBJ2-2): GAGVSQTPSNKVTEKGKYVELRCDPISGHTALYWYRQSLGQGPEFLIYFQGTGAADDSGLPNDRFFAVRPEGSVSTLKIQRTERGDSAVYLCASSLGGSNTGELFFGEGSRLTVL.

V gene TRBV5-1 combines with J gene TRBJ2-3; 8 bases are shared with TRBD2. The CDR3 totals 16 residues. V lost 3 bases and J lost 0; bases outside the gene matches: 6. CDR1 and CDR2 from the germline V gene are SGHRS and YFSETQ. CDR3 amino acids: CASSSTSGFSTDTQYF. As DNA, the CDR3 is TGCGCCAGCAGCTCAACTAGCGGTTTTAGCACAGATACGCAGTATTTT. Full variable domain (missing parts from reference TRBV5-1 and TRBJ2-3): KAGVTQTPRYLIKTRGQQVTLSCSPISGHRSVSWYQQTPGQGLQFLFEYFSETQRNKGNFPGRFSGRQFSNSRSEMNVSTLELGDSALYLCASSSTSGFSTDTQYFGPGTRLTVL.

This clone was seen a handful of times. V gene TRBV27 combines with J gene TRBJ2-3, with D perhaps matching TRBD2 (5 bases). With 4 bases removed from V and 0 bases from J, the gap between germline ends came to 14 bases. The CDR3 has 16 amino acids. Looked up from germline, CDR1 is MNHEY and CDR2 is SMNVEV (reference sequence). CDR3 loop: CASSSMGSTSTDTQYF. The CDR3 DNA reads as TGTGCCAGCAGTTCAATGGGGAGTACTAGCACAGATACGCAGTATTTT.

V and J are TRBV3-1 (or the pseudogene TRBV3-2) and TRBJ2-1; TRBD2 matches 11 bases. The CDR3 runs 17 residues. V was clipped by 2 bases and J by 2 bases; unmatched bases: 5. CDR1 and CDR2 (germline): LGHDT, YNNKEL (reference sequence). The CDR3 bases are TGTGCCAGCAGCCAACCGACTAGCGGGATGGCCTACAATGAGCAGTTCTTC. Its translation is CASSQPTSGMAYNEQFF.

The rearrangement joins TRBV6-6 to TRBJ1-5; possible D gene TRBD1, 5 bases. The CDR3 loop spans 12 amino acids. The V gene's germline CDR1 is MNHNY and CDR2 SVGAGI (reference sequence). V was cut by 7 bases and J by 5 bases, with 9 bases left in between. The chain's CDR3 is CASTDSYQPQHF. CDR3 DNA: TGTGCCAGCACTGACAGTTATCAGCCCCAGCATTTT.

The chain links TRBV2 to TRBJ1-4; 9 nucleotides align to TRBD1. The germline V gene encodes CDR1 SNHLY and CDR2 FYNNEI. CDR3 length equals 14 residues. V dropped 3 bases and J dropped 11; count of bases not matched to a gene: 7. The DNA of the CDR3 is TGTGCCAGCAGTGAGGGGACAGGGAGTGAGAAACTGTTTTTT. This encodes CASSEGTGSEKLFF.

V is TRBV25-1 and J is TRBJ2-1; D ambiguous. Per the germline V gene, CDR1 is MGHDK and CDR2 is SYGVNS. The V gene lost 3 bases and the J gene lost 8 bases, with 8 bases spanning the gap. The CDR3 is 12 residues long. The CDR3 DNA follows: TGTGCCAGCAGTGATTTGAGATATGAGCAGTTCTTC. It translates to CASSDLRYEQFF.

The chain links TRBV10-1 to TRBJ2-7, with 12 bases identical to TRBD1. Trimming cost V 3 bases and J 7 bases; bases outside gene matches: 13. Germline V gives CDR1 WNHNN, CDR2 SYGVQD (reference sequence). The CDR3 is 17 residues long. Here the CDR3 DNA reads TGCGCCAGCAGTGACAATTCCGGGACAGGGGGCCGGGATGAGCAGTACTTC. It specifies CASSDNSGTGGRDEQYF.

This chain connects TRBV6-6 to TRBJ1-1; the D gene is possibly TRBD1 (5 bases). The CDR3 is 15 amino acids. The germline V and J ends were trimmed by 3 bases and 8 bases, with 19 bases remaining between them. Germline V lookup: CDR1 MNHNY, CDR2 SVGAGI (reference sequence). CDR3 protein: CASSYKRSDSYEAFF. The CDR3 DNA is TGTGCCAGCAGTTATAAACGAAGTGACAGCTACGAAGCTTTCTTT.

J is TRBJ1-6 and V is TRBV6-5; D gene ambiguous. Germline V CDR1 and CDR2: MNHEY, SVGAGI. V lost 7 bases, J lost 4 bases, and 14 bases lay in between. The CDR3 is made up of 15 amino acids. The CDR3 DNA reads as TGTGCCAGCATATGGAGGGCCGCATATAATTCACCCCTCCACTTT. It translates to CASIWRAAYNSPLHF.

This rearrangement joins TRBV7-9 to TRBJ2-1; TRBD2 might be the D (6 bases). The CDR3 runs to 15 residues. Germline loops: CDR1 SEHNR, CDR2 FQNEAQ (reference sequence). V lost 6 bases, J lost 4 bases, and 16 bases lay in between. The CDR3: CASRTGGTRYNEQFF. CDR3 nucleotide sequence: TGTGCCAGCAGGACTGGGGGGACCCGATACAATGAGCAGTTCTTC. The full variable domain, rest sourced from reference TRBV7-9 and TRBJ2-1, is DTGVSQNPRHKITKRGQNVTFRCDPISEHNRLYWYRQTLGQGPEFLTYFQNEAQLEKSRLLSDRFSAERPKGSFSTLEIQRTEQGDSAMYLCASRTGGTRYNEQFFGPGTRLTVL.

The V gene is TRBV7-2, the J gene TRBJ1-2, with 7 bases aligning to TRBD1. V was pared by 5 bases and J by 10 bases, with 16 bases of the junction left unmatched. The CDR3 runs 15 residues. Germline-derived CDR1 and CDR2 are SGHTA and FQGNSA. The CDR3: CASSQGVTGVGDYTF. CDR3 in DNA: TGTGCCAGCAGCCAAGGGGTAACAGGGGTAGGAGACTACACCTTC.

Only a few counts were recorded for this clone. The chain is built from TRBV19 and TRBJ1-1, with TRBD1 matching 10 bases. The length of the CDR3 is 15 residues. The junction had 6 bases not matched to a gene; V was cut back by 7 bases and J by 1 base. CDR1 and CDR2 (germline): LNHDA, SQIVND (reference sequence). The CDR3 spells CASTTTGGANTEAFF. The DNA of the CDR3 is TGTGCCAGTACGACGACAGGGGGCGCGAACACTGAAGCTTTCTTT.

This clone showed up just once. The rearrangement uses TRBV7-2 and TRBJ1-1, with TRBD1 as a possible D gene (5 bases). The CDR3 runs 15 residues. Trimming left V 5 bases short and J 0 bases short, with 13 bases between. Germline-derived CDR1 and CDR2 are SGHTA and FQGNSA. CDR3 loop: CASSTGSRMNTEAFF. In DNA, the CDR3 is TGTGCCAGCAGCACAGGAAGCAGGATGAACACTGAAGCTTTCTTT.

CDR3 DNA sequence: TGTGCCAGCAGTTATCACACCGGGTCTCCTAAGGCACCCCTCCACTTT. Translated: CASSYHTGSPKAPLHF. The V and J genes are TRBV28 and TRBJ1-6; D call uncertain. The V end was cut by 4 bases, the J end by 11 bases, with 21 bases between. The CDR3 loop spans 16 amino acids. Germline lookup yields CDR1 MDHEN and CDR2 SYDVKM.

This chain uses TRBV3-1 (or the pseudogene TRBV3-2) with TRBJ1-1; 7 bases map to TRBD1. Trimming removed 5 bases from V and 12 bases from J; junction bases left unmatched: 12. The CDR3 is made up of 13 amino acids. CDR1 is LGHDT, CDR2 YNNKEL, per germline (reference sequence). The CDR3 here is CASSDRVNKGSFF. The DNA of the CDR3 is TGTGCCAGCAGCGACAGGGTGAACAAGGGGTCTTTCTTT.

In nucleotides, the CDR3 is TGCAGCGTTGAATTAGCGGGAGCTCTCCACGAGCAGTACTTC. It specifies CSVELAGALHEQYF. The gene calls are TRBV29-1 and TRBJ2-7, with 9 bases matching TRBD2. The CDR3 has 14 residues. Germline V lookup: CDR1 SQVTM, CDR2 ANQGSEA. The ends lost 2 bases at V and 5 bases at J; junction bases unmatched: 7.

This clone occurred a few times. The genes are TRBV10-2 and TRBJ1-6, with 8 bases lining up with TRBD1. Trimming cost V 5 bases and J 5 bases; bases outside gene matches: 5. The CDR3 sequence is 15 residues long. CDR1 and CDR2 from the germline V gene are WSHSY and SAAADI. The CDR3 spells CASSPGGAHNSPLHF. CDR3 nucleotides: TGCGCCAGCAGTCCAGGGGGCGCCCATAATTCACCCCTCCACTTT.

The chain combines TRBV19 with TRBJ2-3; no reliable D call. V dropped 3 bases and J dropped 2 bases, with 15 bases sitting between them. The CDR3 length is 16 residues. CDR1 and CDR2 (germline): LNHDA, SQIVND (reference sequence). CDR3 bases: TGTGCCAGTAGTATCCGTTCAGGCGACCTCACAGATACGCAGTATTTT. It yields the protein CASSIRSGDLTDTQYF.

This chain uses TRBV7-3 with TRBJ1-1; tentative D call: TRBD1 (5 bases). V lost 5 bases and J 4 bases, leaving 17 bases between the germline ends. Germline values: CDR1 SGHTA, CDR2 FQGTGA. This CDR3 contains 15 residues. DNA for the CDR3: TGTGCCAGCAGCCGGGGAGGGGTAGGGGTCACTGAAGCTTTCTTT. Translating gives CASSRGGVGVTEAFF.

The chain links TRBV5-6 to TRBJ1-2; D not resolved. Trimming removed 0 bases from V and 4 bases from J, with 7 bases in between. CDR1 is SGHDT, CDR2 YYEEEE, per germline. The CDR3 totals 13 residues. The CDR3 coding sequence is TGTGCCAGCAGCTTGGCGGGATCCTATGGCTACACCTTC. Translation gives CASSLAGSYGYTF.

In the case of this clone: The sample has other DNA sequences that encode this CDR3 too. The rearrangement uses TRBV5-1 and TRBJ2-5; D gene unclear. This CDR3 has 12 amino acids. Trimming shortened V by 2 bases and J by 2 bases, and 4 bases separated the two germline ends. Germline V gives CDR1 SGHRS, CDR2 YFSETQ. The CDR3 nucleotides read TGCGCCAGCAGCTTACTTCAAGAGACCCAGTACTTC. This gives the protein CASSLLQETQYF.

The rearrangement links TRBV5-6 to TRBJ1-2; D call uncertain. Trimming left V 1 base short and J 4 bases short, with 8 bases between. The CDR3 is 13 residues long. In germline, CDR1 is SGHDT, CDR2 YYEEEE. In DNA, the CDR3 is TGTGCCAGCAGCTTGATGGGGAGCTATGGCTACACCTTC. It codes for CASSLMGSYGYTF.

This clone is a singleton in its sample. Other DNA variants within this sample encode the same CDR3. The rearrangement links TRBV5-4 to TRBJ1-3; the D is unclear. Deletions cut 0 bases from V and 0 bases from J, with 7 bases between. The CDR3 spans 15 residues. Germline V lookup: CDR1 SGHNT, CDR2 YYREEE (reference sequence). DNA of the CDR3: TGTGCCAGCAGCTTGGACAGCCTCTCTGGAAACACCATATATTTT. Encoded protein: CASSLDSLSGNTIYF.

Only one count was recorded for this clone. The chain combines TRBV3-1 (or the pseudogene TRBV3-2) with TRBJ2-3, with TRBD1 matching over 8 bases. J lost 4 bases, V lost 1 base, and 4 bases had no gene match. The CDR3 consists of 15 residues. Germline V gene lookup returns CDR1 LGHDT and CDR2 YNNKEL (reference sequence). CDR3 amino acids: CASSQVNRGSDTQYF. CDR3 bases: TGTGCCAGCAGCCAAGTAAACAGGGGGTCAGATACGCAGTATTTT.

The chain carries TRBV28 and TRBJ2-6; D uncertain. Germline CDR1 MDHEN, CDR2 SYDVKM. This CDR3 is built from 15 residues. V was shortened by 5 bases and J by 1 base, with 9 bases between the two germline ends. CDR3 DNA: TGTGCCAGCAGTCCGTATCTTTCTGGGGCCAACGTCCTGACTTTC. It translates to CASSPYLSGANVLTF.